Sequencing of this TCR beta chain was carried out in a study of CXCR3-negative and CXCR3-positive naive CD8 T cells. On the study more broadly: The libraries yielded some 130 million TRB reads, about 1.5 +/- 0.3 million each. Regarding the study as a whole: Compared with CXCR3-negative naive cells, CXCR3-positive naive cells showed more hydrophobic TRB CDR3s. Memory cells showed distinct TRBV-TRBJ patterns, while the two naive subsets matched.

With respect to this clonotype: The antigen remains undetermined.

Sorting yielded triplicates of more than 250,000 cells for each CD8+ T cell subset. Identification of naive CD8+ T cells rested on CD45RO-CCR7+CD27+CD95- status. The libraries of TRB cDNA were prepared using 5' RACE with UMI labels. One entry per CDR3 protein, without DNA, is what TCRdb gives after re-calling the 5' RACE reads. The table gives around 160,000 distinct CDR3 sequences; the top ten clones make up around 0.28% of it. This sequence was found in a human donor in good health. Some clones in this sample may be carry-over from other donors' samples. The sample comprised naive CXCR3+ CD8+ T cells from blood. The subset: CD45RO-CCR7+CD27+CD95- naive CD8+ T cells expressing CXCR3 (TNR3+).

The CDR3 loop is CASSEGARGPYGYTF. The chain has TRBV25-1 and TRBJ1-2; TCRdb picks TRBD1, but there is no DNA to check that call. The germline CDR1 and CDR2 sequences are MGHDK and SYGVNS. The CDR3 runs 15 residues.